These T cell receptor beta chains were read from a single sample in a study of blood T cell repertoires in COVID-19. Here immunoSEQ multiplex PCR was the method, and the copy in TCRdb shows in-frame clones only, minus some. Of 150,000 to 200,000 clones in the sample, 75% to 90% were seen once. Sequenced material: PBMCs or T cells enriched from blood (not recorded which). All receptors come from a man aged 35-49 years who had recovered from COVID-19. The conserved cysteine and the conserved F or W are not part of the CDR3 here. Each record gives: V gene, J gene, D gene, CDR3 protein. A D gene is named only where the DNA matches it firmly.

TRBV2	TRBJ1-5	-	ASSVTDYQPQH
TRBV7-2	TRBJ1-5	TRBD1	ASSPTPGQGSNQPQH
TRBV5-1	TRBJ1-1	TRBD1	ASSPGTGGLATEAF
TRBV12-5	TRBJ2-1	TRBD2	ASGSGLGYNEQF
TRBV5-6	TRBJ2-2	-	ASSLSGTGELF
TRBV27	TRBJ1-2	-	ASSPYRAGGYT
TRBV7-7	TRBJ2-5	-	ASSLRRGHQETQY
TRBV7-2	TRBJ2-7	TRBD1	ASSLTGSFSYEQY
TRBV30	TRBJ2-3	-	AWSEIASSTDTQY
TRBV4-1	TRBJ2-5	-	ASSQVGLARETQY